The 24 T cell receptor beta chains below all came from one sample that was sequenced in a study of human T cells and chemical hapten exposure. TCRdb fed the RACE reads into MiXCR, producing one record per CDR3 protein. The sample holds under 110,000 distinct CDR3 sequences; approximately 12% are singletons and the top ten take 1.5% to 2%. Time point noted: pre-sensitization, week 0. Sample treatment: therapeutic diphenylcyclopropenone sensitization with weekly scalp DPC. Sequencing was performed on whole blood, taken in connection with sensitization to the hapten diphenylcyclopropenone (DPC). Every receptor here comes from a woman between 50 and 59 years old with alopecia areata. Some clones in this sample may be carry-over from other donors' samples.

This clonotype was counted a single time. The chain is built from TRBV28 and TRBJ2-7; D is unresolved. Germline V gene data show CDR1 as MDHEN and CDR2 as SYDVKM. The CDR3 has 12 amino acids. Trimming removed 5 bases at V and 3 bases at J, with 8 bases between. The CDR3 DNA sequence: TGTGCCAGCAGTGACACCTTCTACGAGCAGTACTTC. Translated, it gives CASSDTFYEQYF.

This clonotype was observed a few times. The CDR3 DNA sequence: TGTGCCAGCAGCTCTCGGGTCGGAGGCTCCTACAATGAGCAGTTCTTC. Encoded protein: CASSSRVGGSYNEQFF. V and J are TRBV7-6 and TRBJ2-1, with D possibly matching TRBD2 (5 bases). Germline V lookup: CDR1 SGHVS, CDR2 FNYEAQ. Trimming shortened V by 4 bases and J by 0 bases, and 13 bases separated the two germline ends. The CDR3 has 16 amino acids.

This clonotype appeared a few times. The genes are TRBV7-9 and TRBJ2-3, with 7 bases matching TRBD1. The V gene end was trimmed by 4 bases and the J gene end by 4 bases; junction bases not matched to a gene: 11. Germline-derived CDR1 and CDR2 are SEHNR and FQNEAQ (reference sequence). The CDR3 has 16 amino acids. CDR3 sequence: CASSSWQGEVADTQYF. The CDR3 DNA sequence: TGTGCCAGCAGCTCGTGGCAGGGGGAAGTGGCAGATACGCAGTATTTT.

J is TRBJ1-5 and V is TRBV7-2; D unclear. CDR1 SGHTA and CDR2 FQGNSA come from the germline V gene. Deletions cut 0 bases from V and 1 base from J, with 7 bases between. The CDR3 length is 15 residues. CDR3 protein: CASSLAGRSNQPQHF. DNA for the CDR3: TGTGCCAGCAGCTTAGCAGGGAGGAGCAATCAGCCCCAGCATTTT. The entire variable domain, with the rest obtained from reference TRBV7-2 and TRBJ1-5, is as follows: GAGVSQSPSNKVTEKGKDVELRCDPISGHTALYWYRQSLGQGLEFLIYFQGNSAPDKSGLPSDRFSAERTGGSVSTLTIQRTQQEDSAVYLCASSLAGRSNQPQHFGDGTRLSIL.

This clonotype was counted between two and nine times. This chain connects TRBV28 to TRBJ2-3; 15 bases agree with TRBD2. The CDR3 loop spans 21 amino acids. J was trimmed by 1 base and V by 5 bases; bases with no gene match: 16. Germline V lookup: CDR1 MDHEN, CDR2 SYDVKM. The CDR3 bases are TGTGCCAGCAGTAAATTGCGTTTTAGGACTAGCGGGAGGGGAGGCACAGATACGCAGTATTTT. It specifies CASSKLRFRTSGRGGTDTQYF.

Ten or more counts support this clonotype. The chain links TRBV4-1 to TRBJ1-1, with D possibly TRBD1 on 5 matching bases. V was clipped by 7 bases and J by 2 bases, with 17 bases between them. The CDR3 covers 15 residues. Germline lookup yields CDR1 MGHRA and CDR2 YSYEKL. CDR3 sequence: CASIPLPGVNTEAFF. DNA of the CDR3: TGCGCCAGCATCCCCCTCCCGGGGGTAAACACTGAAGCTTTCTTT.

This clonotype has just a few counts. This chain joins TRBV7-8 and TRBJ1-1; maybe TRBD1 (6 bases). V dropped 7 bases and J dropped 1 base, with 16 bases sitting between them. Germline CDR1 reads SGHVS; CDR2 reads FQNEAQ. This CDR3 has 15 amino acids. The CDR3 reads CASTQRRGRNTEAFF. CDR3 nucleotide sequence: TGTGCCAGCACCCAACGCCGGGGGCGGAACACTGAAGCTTTCTTT.

V is TRBV29-1 and J is TRBJ2-3; TRBD2 is a possible D gene (6 bases). CDR1 is SQVTM and CDR2 is ANQGSEA in the germline V gene. V shed 7 bases and J shed 1 base, with 15 bases lying between them. The CDR3 has 14 residues. The CDR3 is CSARRDFGTDTQYF. Here the CDR3 DNA reads TGCAGCGCCCGGAGGGACTTTGGCACAGATACGCAGTATTTT.

This clonotype was found a few times. The chain joins TRBV10-2 to TRBJ2-4, with 8 bases matching TRBD2. V shed 3 bases and J 8 bases; nucleotides not matched to a gene: 6. Germline values: CDR1 WSHSY, CDR2 SAAADI. The CDR3 consists of 14 residues. CDR3 protein: CASSEASGGDIQYF. CDR3 nucleotide sequence: TGCGCCAGCAGTGAAGCGAGCGGGGGAGACATTCAGTACTTC.

A few counts support this clonotype. The rearrangement uses TRBV19 and TRBJ1-6; D not resolved. The germline V gene has CDR1 LNHDA and CDR2 SQIVND (reference sequence). V lost 6 bases and J lost 5, with 8 bases in between. The CDR3 is made up of 13 amino acids. The CDR3 protein is CASRSRNNSPLHF. The CDR3 DNA sequence: TGTGCCAGTAGAAGCAGAAATAATTCACCCCTCCACTTT.

This clonotype was detected ten times or more. V usage is TRBV7-9 and J usage is TRBJ1-1; 9 bases fit TRBD1. The germline V gene has CDR1 SEHNR and CDR2 FQNEAQ (reference sequence). V shed 6 bases and J 5 bases; nucleotides not matched to a gene: 7. This CDR3 is built from 14 residues. CDR3 sequence reads: CASSPDRGYTEAFF. CDR3 coding DNA: TGTGCCAGCAGTCCAGACAGGGGGTATACTGAAGCTTTCTTT.

Details on this clonotype: This sequence may be a read error, since a much larger clone differs from it by one base. In this CDR3 the conserved last residue, phenylalanine or tryptophan, is missing, so a read error is likely. This chain joins TRBV5-1 and TRBJ2-1; 9 positions match TRBD1. From germline, CDR1 is SGHRS and CDR2 YFSETQ. J was trimmed by 6 bases and V by 4 bases; bases with no gene match: 8. The CDR3 sequence is 15 residues long. CDR3 nucleotides: TGCGCCAGCAGCCCGGATGGACAGGGGTTCAATGAGCAGTTCTCC. This translates into CASSPDGQGFNEQFS.

For this clonotype: A much larger clone sits a single nucleotide away, making a read error possible. V gene TRBV14 combines with J gene TRBJ2-6, with D maybe TRBD1 (6 bases). The CDR3 runs to 18 residues. The V gene's germline CDR1 is SGHDN and CDR2 FVKESK. CDR3 coding DNA: TGTGTCAGCAGCCAAGATCATCTGGCAGGGGCTGGGGCCAACGTCCTGACTTTC. This gives the protein CVSSQDHLAGAGANVLTF.

V and J are TRBV14 and TRBJ1-1; 8 bases match TRBD1. V shed 3 bases, J shed 0 bases, and the junction held 18 bases outside the gene matches. The CDR3 spans 20 residues. CDR1 and CDR2 from the germline V gene are SGHDN and FVKESK. The CDR3 protein is CASSHPQTSTGGLLNTEAFF. DNA for the CDR3: TGTGCCAGCAGCCATCCACAGACAAGTACAGGGGGACTACTGAACACTGAAGCTTTCTTT.

This clonotype has ten or more counts. The CDR3 DNA sequence: TGTGCCAGCAGGTCTCCCGGGGCAAGCAACTATGGCTACACCTTC. Residues: CASRSPGASNYGYTF. The chain joins TRBV6-5 to TRBJ1-2, with a weak D call TRBD1 (5 bases). From germline, CDR1 is MNHEY and CDR2 SVGAGI. The CDR3 runs 15 residues. With 6 bases removed from V and 2 bases from J, the gap between germline ends came to 16 bases.

This clonotype was found a few times. The V gene is TRBV6-5, the J gene TRBJ1-4; D is unresolved. The CDR3 is 15 amino acids. V lost 6 bases, J lost 0 bases, and 11 bases lay in between. CDR1 is MNHEY, CDR2 SVGAGI, per germline. CDR3 loop: CASSVEFTTNEKLFF. In DNA, the CDR3 is TGTGCCAGCAGCGTTGAGTTCACAACTAATGAAAAACTGTTTTTT.

About this clonotype: A much larger clone lies one base from this, so it may be a read error. This rearrangement joins TRBV10-3 to TRBJ1-1; no clear D. CDR3 length equals 12 residues. V lost 4 bases and J 7 bases, leaving 10 bases between the germline ends. The germline V gene encodes CDR1 ENHRY and CDR2 SYGVKD. The CDR3 sequence is CAISGTSHEAFF. The CDR3 bases are TGTGCCATCAGTGGGACGTCGCATGAAGCTTTCTTT.

There are many counts of this clonotype. The chain links TRBV2 to TRBJ1-4; TRBD1 might be the D (5 bases). The V end lost 6 bases, the J end lost 8 bases, and 16 bases lay between the germline ends. CDR1 and CDR2 from the germline V gene are SNHLY and FYNNEI. The CDR3 is 14 amino acids. For the CDR3, the DNA is TGTGCCAGCAGCGCACTCCGGAGGGGAGAAAAACTGTTTTTT. Its translation is CASSALRRGEKLFF.

The chain employs TRBV6-5 and TRBJ2-2, with 8 bases lining up with TRBD2. V dropped 4 bases and J dropped 7; count of bases not matched to a gene: 5. This CDR3 comprises 14 residues. Germline V CDR1 and CDR2: MNHEY, SVGAGI. The CDR3, as DNA: TGTGCCAGCAGTTTGGAAGGGACTAGCGGGGAGCTGTTTTTT. Protein product: CASSLEGTSGELFF.

There are a few counts of this clonotype. The V and J genes are TRBV4-2 and TRBJ2-5, with 12 positions matching TRBD1. CDR1 is LGHNA, CDR2 YNFKEQ, per germline. J was trimmed by 4 bases and V by 1 base; bases with no gene match: 4. The CDR3 is made up of 16 amino acids. CDR3 loop: CASSQVGTGGRETQYF. CDR3 nucleotides: TGTGCCAGCAGCCAAGTTGGGACAGGGGGCCGAGAGACCCAGTACTTC.

The table lists this clonotype with a few counts. The chain couples TRBV11-1 to TRBJ2-7; 9 bases fit TRBD2. CDR3 length: 14 residues. The germline CDR1 and CDR2 sequences are SGHAT and FQDESV (reference sequence). Unmatched junction bases numbered 8, after V lost 5 bases and J lost 6 bases. DNA for the CDR3: TGTGCCAGCAGCGAGGGGCCAGCGGGGGGCGAGCAGTACTTC. The encoded protein is CASSEGPAGGEQYF.

The chain couples TRBV29-1 to TRBJ2-1, with 10 positions matching TRBD2. The CDR3 is 18 residues long. Germline V gene lookup returns CDR1 SQVTM and CDR2 ANQGSEA. The V segment lost 6 bases and the J segment 8 bases; nucleotides outside the gene matches: 22. As DNA, the CDR3 is TGCAGCGTGGAAACGGGACTAGCGCCACTAATGGAAGTTGATGAGCAGTTCTTC. Translating gives CSVETGLAPLMEVDEQFF.

This clonotype was picked up many times. The chain has TRBV20-1 and TRBJ2-1; no clear D. The CDR3 runs to 13 residues. Per the germline V gene, CDR1 is DFQATT and CDR2 is SNEGSKA (reference sequence). V was clipped by 3 bases and J by 5 bases, with 11 bases between them. CDR3 residues: CSARRTLNNEQFF. The CDR3 DNA sequence: TGCAGTGCTAGGCGGACGCTGAACAATGAGCAGTTCTTC.

This clonotype appeared many times. The gene calls are TRBV3-1 and TRBJ2-1; D may be TRBD2 (6 bases). This CDR3 contains 15 residues. CDR1 and CDR2 (germline): LGHDT, YNNKEL (reference sequence). Trimming took off 1 base at V and 8 bases at J, with 15 bases between the two ends. The CDR3, as DNA: TGTGCCAGCAGCCAAGCTCTGTTTTCGGGAGATGAGCAGTTCTTC. Protein sequence: CASSQALFSGDEQFF.